This T cell receptor (beta chain) appears in the sequencing data of a study of blood T cell repertoires in COVID-19. Background on the study: The United States, Italy and Spain provided the acute and convalescent COVID-19 samples.

With 4 bases clipped from V and 4 bases from J, the junction kept 5 bases outside the gene matches. Germline CDR1 reads SGHTA; CDR2 reads FQGNSA. There are 14 residues in the CDR3. Participant-reported clinical history was the basis for cohort assignment. Assay: immunoSEQ multiplex PCR; the TCRdb copy retains only in-frame clones and omits some. The sample has fewer than 250,000 clones, about 88% seen once; the top ten hold more than 2.5%. This TCR derives from a woman younger than 45 who had recovered from COVID-19. The specimen sequenced was PBMCs or T cells enriched from blood (not recorded which). This chain links TRBV7-2 with TRBJ2-7, with 9 nucleotides matching TRBD1. The CDR3 nucleotides read TGTGCCAGCAGCTATCCCGGGACAGGGTACGAGCAGTACTTC. Its translation is CASSYPGTGYEQYF.